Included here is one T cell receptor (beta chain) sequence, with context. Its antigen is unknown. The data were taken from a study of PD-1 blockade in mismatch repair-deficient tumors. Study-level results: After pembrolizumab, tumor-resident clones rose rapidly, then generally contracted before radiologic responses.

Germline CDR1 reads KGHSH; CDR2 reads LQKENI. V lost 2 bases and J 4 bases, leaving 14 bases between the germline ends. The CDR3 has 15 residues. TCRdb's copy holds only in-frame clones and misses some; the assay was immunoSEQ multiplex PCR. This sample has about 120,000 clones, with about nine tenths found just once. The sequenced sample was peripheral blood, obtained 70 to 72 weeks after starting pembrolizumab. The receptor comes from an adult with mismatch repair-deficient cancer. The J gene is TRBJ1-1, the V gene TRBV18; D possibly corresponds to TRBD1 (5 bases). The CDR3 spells CASSPTSGGGTEAFF. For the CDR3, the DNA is TGTGCCAGCTCACCAACGTCGGGGGGTGGCACTGAAGCTTTCTTT.